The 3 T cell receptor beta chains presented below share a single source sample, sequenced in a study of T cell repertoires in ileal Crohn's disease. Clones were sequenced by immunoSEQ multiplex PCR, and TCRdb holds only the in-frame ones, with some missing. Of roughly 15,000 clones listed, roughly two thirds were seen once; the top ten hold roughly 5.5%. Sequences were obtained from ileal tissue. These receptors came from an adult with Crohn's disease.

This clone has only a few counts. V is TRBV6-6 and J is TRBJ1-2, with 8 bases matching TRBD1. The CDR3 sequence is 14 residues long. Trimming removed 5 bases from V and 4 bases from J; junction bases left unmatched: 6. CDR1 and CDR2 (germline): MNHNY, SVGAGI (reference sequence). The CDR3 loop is CASSPGGSGYGYTF. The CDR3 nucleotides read TGTGCCAGCAGTCCAGGGGGCTCGGGCTATGGCTACACCTTC.

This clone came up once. CDR3 region: CASKAGGESYNEQFF. In nucleotides, the CDR3 is TGTGCCAGCAAAGCGGGGGGGGAGTCCTACAATGAGCAGTTCTTC. This chain uses TRBV6-5 with TRBJ2-1, with 10 bases identical to TRBD2. The CDR3 length is 15 residues. CDR1 and CDR2 from the germline V gene are MNHEY and SVGAGI. The ends lost 7 bases at V and 1 base at J; junction bases unmatched: 4.

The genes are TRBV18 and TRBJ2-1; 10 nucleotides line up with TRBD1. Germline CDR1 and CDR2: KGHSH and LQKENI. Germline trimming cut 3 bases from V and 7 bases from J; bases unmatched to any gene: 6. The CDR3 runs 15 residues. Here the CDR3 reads CASSPGQGKGNEQFF. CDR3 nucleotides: TGTGCCAGCTCACCGGGACAGGGGAAGGGGAATGAGCAGTTCTTC. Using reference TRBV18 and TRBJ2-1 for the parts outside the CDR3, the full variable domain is NAGVMQNPRHLVRRRGQEARLRCSPMKGHSHVYWYRQLPEEGLKFMVYLQKENIIDESGMPKERFSAEFPKEGPSILRIQQVVRGDSAAYFCASSPGQGKGNEQFFGPGTRLTVL.